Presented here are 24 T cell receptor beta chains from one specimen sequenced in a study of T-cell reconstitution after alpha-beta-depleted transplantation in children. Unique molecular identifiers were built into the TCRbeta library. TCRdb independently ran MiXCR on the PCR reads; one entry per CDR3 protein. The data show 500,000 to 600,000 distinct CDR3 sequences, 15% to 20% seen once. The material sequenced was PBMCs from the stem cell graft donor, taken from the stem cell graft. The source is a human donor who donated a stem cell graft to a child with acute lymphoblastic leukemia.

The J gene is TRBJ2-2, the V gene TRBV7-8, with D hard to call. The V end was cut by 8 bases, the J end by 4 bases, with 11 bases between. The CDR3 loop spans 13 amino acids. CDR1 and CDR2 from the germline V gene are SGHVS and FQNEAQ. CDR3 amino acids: CASSLFGTGELFF. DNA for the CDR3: TGTGCCAGCTCACTTTTCGGCACCGGGGAGCTGTTTTTT.

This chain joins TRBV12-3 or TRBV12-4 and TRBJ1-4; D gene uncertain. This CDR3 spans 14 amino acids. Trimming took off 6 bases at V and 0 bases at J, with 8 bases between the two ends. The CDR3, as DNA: TGTGCCAGCAGATCAGATGCAACTAATGAAAAACTGTTTTTT. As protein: CASRSDATNEKLFF.

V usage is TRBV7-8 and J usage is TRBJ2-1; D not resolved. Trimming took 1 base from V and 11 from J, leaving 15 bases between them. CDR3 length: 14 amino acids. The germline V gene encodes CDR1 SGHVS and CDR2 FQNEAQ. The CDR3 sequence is CASSLVRGPSKQFF. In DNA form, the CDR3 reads TGTGCCAGCAGCTTAGTCCGCGGTCCGTCAAAGCAGTTCTTC.

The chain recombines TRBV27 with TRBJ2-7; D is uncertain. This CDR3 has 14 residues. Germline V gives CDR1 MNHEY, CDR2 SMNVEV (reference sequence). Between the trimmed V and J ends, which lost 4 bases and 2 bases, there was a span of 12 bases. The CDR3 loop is CASSYLDGAYEQYF. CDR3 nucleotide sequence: TGTGCCAGCAGTTATCTGGACGGAGCCTACGAGCAGTACTTC.

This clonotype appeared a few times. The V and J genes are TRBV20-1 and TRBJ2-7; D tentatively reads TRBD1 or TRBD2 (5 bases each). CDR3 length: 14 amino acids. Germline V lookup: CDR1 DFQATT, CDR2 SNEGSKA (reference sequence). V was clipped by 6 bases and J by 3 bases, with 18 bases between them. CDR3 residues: CSAHSRDHFYEQYF. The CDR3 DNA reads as TGCAGTGCCCATTCACGGGACCACTTCTACGAGCAGTACTTC.

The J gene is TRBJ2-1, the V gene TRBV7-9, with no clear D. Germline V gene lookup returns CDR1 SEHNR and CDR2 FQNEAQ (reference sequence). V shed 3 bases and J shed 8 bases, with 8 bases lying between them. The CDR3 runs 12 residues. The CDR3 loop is CASSFDFDEQFF. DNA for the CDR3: TGTGCCAGCAGCTTCGACTTTGATGAGCAGTTCTTC.

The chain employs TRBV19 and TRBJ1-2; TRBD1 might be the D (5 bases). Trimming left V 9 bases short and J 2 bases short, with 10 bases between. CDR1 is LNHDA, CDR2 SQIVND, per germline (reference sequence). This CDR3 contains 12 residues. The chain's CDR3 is CASIRGNYGYTF. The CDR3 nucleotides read TGTGCCAGCATCCGGGGGAACTATGGCTACACCTTC.

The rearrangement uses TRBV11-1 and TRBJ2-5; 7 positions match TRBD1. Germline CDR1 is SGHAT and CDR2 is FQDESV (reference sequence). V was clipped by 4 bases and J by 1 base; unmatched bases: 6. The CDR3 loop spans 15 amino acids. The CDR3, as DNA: TGTGCCAGCAGCTATTTCGGGACAGTCCAAGAGACCCAGTACTTC. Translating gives CASSYFGTVQETQYF.

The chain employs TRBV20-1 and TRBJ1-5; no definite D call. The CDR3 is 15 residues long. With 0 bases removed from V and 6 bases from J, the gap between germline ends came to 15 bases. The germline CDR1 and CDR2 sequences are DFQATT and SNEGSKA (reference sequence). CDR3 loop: CSAREGSGGGQPQHF. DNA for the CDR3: TGCAGTGCTAGAGAGGGTAGCGGTGGAGGTCAGCCCCAGCATTTT.

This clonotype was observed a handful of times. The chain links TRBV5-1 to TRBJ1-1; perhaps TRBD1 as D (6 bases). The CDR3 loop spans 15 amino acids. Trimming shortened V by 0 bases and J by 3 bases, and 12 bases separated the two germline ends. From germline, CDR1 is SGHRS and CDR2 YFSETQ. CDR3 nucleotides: TGCGCCAGCAGCTTGGAGGAGACAGGCTACACTGAAGCTTTCTTT. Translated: CASSLEETGYTEAFF.

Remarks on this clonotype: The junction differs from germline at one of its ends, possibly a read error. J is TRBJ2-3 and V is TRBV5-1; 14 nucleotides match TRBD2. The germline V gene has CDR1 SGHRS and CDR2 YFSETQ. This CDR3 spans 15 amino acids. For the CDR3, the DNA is TGCGCCAGCAGCGAGGGACTAGCGGGAGTAGATATGCAGTATTTT. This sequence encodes CASSEGLAGVDMQYF. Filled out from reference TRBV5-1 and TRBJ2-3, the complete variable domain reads KAGVTQTPRYLIKTRGQQVTLSCSPISGHRSVSWYQQTPGQGLQFLFEYFSETQRNKGNFPGRFSGRQFSNSRSEMNVSTLELGDSALYLCASSEGLAGVDMQYFGPGTRLTVL.

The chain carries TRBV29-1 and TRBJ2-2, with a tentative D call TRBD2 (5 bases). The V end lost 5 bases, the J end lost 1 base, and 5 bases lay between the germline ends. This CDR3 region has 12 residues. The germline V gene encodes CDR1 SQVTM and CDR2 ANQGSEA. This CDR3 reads CSVRENTGELFF. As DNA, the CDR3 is TGCAGCGTTCGGGAGAACACCGGGGAGCTGTTTTTT.

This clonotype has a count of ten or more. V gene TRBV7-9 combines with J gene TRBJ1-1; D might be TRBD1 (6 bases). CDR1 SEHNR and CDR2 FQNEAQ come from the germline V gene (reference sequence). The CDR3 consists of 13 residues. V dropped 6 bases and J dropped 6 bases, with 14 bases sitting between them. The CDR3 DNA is TGTGCCAGCAGTTCACAGGGAGGGGCTGAAGCTTTCTTT. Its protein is CASSSQGGAEAFF.

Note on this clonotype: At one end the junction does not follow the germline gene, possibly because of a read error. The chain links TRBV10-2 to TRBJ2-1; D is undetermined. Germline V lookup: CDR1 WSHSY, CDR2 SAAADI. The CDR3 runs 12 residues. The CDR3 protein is CASSESVRERFF. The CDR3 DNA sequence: TGCGCCAGCAGTGAGTCGGTCAGAGAGCGGTTCTTC.

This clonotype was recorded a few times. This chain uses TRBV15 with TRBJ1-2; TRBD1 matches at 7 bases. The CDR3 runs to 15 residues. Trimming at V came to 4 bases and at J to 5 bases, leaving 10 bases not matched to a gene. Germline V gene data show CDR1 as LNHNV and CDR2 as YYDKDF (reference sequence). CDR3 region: CATSKLRTGGYGYTF. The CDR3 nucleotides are TGTGCCACCAGCAAGTTGCGGACAGGTGGTTATGGCTACACCTTC. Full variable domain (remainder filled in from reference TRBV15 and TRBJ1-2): DAMVIQNPRYQVTQFGKPVTLSCSQTLNHNVMYWYQQKSSQAPKLLFHYYDKDFNNEADTPDNFQSRRPNTSFCFLDIRSPGLGDTAMYLCATSKLRTGGYGYTFGSGTRLTVV.

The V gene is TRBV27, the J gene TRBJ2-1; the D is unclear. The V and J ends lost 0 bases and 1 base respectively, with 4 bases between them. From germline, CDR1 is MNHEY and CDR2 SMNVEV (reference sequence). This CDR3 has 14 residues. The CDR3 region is CASSLSRSYNEQFF. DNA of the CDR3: TGTGCCAGCAGTTTATCGAGATCCTACAATGAGCAGTTCTTC.

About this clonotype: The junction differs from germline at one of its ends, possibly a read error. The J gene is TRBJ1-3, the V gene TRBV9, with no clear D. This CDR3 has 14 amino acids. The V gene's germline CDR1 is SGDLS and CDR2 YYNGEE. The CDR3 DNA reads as TGTGCCGGCAGCGTAATTGGGTTGGCGAACACCATATATTTT. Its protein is CAGSVIGLANTIYF.

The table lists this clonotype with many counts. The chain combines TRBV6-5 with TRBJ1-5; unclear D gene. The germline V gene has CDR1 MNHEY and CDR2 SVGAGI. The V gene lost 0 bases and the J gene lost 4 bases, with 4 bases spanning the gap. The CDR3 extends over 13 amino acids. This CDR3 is CASSYSRNQPQHF. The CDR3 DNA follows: TGTGCCAGCAGTTACTCCCGGAATCAGCCCCAGCATTTT.

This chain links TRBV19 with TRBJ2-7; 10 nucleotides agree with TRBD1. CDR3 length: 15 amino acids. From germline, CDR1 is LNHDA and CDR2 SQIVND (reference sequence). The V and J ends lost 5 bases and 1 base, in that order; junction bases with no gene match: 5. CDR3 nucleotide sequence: TGTGCCAGTAGTGCCGGGACAGGGGTTTCCTACGAGCAGTACTTC. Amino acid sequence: CASSAGTGVSYEQYF.

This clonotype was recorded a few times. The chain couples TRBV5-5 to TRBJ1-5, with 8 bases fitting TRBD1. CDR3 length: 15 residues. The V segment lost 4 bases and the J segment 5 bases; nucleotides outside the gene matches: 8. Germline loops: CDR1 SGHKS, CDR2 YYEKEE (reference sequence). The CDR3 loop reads CASSIGQGGHQPQHF. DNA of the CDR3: TGTGCCAGCAGCATTGGACAGGGTGGGCATCAGCCCCAGCATTTT.

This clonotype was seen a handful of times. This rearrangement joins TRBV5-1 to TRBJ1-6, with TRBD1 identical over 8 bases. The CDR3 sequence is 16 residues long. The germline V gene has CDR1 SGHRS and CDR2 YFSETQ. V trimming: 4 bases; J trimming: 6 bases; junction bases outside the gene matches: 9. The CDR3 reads CASSGTGRSGNSPLHF. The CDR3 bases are TGCGCCAGCAGCGGGACAGGTCGGTCCGGTAATTCACCCCTCCACTTT.

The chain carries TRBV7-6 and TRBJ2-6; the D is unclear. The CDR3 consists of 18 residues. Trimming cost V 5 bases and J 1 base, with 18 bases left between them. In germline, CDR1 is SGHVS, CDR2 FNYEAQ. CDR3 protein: CASSPFIPQASGANVLTF. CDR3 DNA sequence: TGTGCCAGCAGCCCGTTTATTCCCCAAGCGTCTGGGGCCAACGTCCTGACTTTC.

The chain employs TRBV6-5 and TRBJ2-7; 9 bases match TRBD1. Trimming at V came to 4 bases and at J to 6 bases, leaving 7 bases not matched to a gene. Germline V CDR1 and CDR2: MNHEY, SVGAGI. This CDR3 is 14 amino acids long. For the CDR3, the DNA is TGTGCCAGCAGTTCCCGGCCGACAGGGGGCGAGCAGTACTTC. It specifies CASSSRPTGGEQYF.

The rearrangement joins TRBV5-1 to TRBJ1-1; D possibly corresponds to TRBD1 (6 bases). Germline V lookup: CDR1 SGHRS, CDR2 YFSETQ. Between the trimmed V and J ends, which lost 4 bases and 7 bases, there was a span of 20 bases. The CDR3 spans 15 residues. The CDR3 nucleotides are TGCGCCAGCAGCCTAGCTACAGGGCGAATGGGTGAAGCTTTCTTT. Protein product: CASSLATGRMGEAFF.